This T cell receptor beta chain was captured by sequencing in a study of shared clonotypes between healthy human individuals. There are 15 residues in the CDR3. Germline lookup yields CDR1 SGHNT and CDR2 YENEEA. Losses at the gene ends were 4 bases for V and 8 bases for J; bases not matched to a gene: 4. This table comes from immunoSEQ multiplex PCR, and its TCRdb copy is limited to in-frame clones, with some not included. The repertoire holds more than 2,000,000 clones, more than 85% seen once, with 0.39% in the top ten. Sequencing was done on a sample of naive CD4+ T cells from PBMCs. Documented subset: CD45RA+ positively selected. The chain joins TRBV11-3 to TRBJ2-1, with 14 nucleotides matching TRBD2. The receptor was isolated from a man aged 18-30 years in good health. Some clones in this sample may be carry-over from other donors' samples. The CDR3 spells CASSSGTSGSHEQFF. DNA for the CDR3: TGTGCCAGCAGCTCCGGGACTAGCGGGAGCCATGAGCAGTTCTTC. The variable domain in full, with the rest retrieved from reference TRBV11-3 and TRBJ2-1, is EAGVVQSPRYKIIEKKQPVAFWCNPISGHNTLYWYLQNLGQGPELLIRYENEEAVDDSQLPKDRFSAERLKGVDSTLKIQPAELGDSAVYLCASSSGTSGSHEQFFGPGTRLTVL.